This is a list of T cell receptor beta chains from one sample in a study of Ad26.COV2.S vaccination and SARS-CoV-2 variants. Repertoires were generated with immunoSEQ multiplex PCR, while TCRdb's copy carries only in-frame clones and drops some. The profile shows 400,000 to 450,000 clones, around 90% of them singletons. Sequenced here: peripheral blood, sampled in a trial of Ad26.COV2.S vaccine versus placebo. All receptors come from a person between 18 and 59 years old who received the Ad26.COV2.S COVID-19 vaccine or a placebo. Both conserved end residues are part of each CDR3. The listing skips clone size in some rows; elsewhere it reads once, few, many or a size class.

abundance	v_gene	CDR3aa
-	TRBV7-8	CASSSSNYEQYF
-	TRBV18	CASSPQGDQPQHF
-	TRBV5-4	CASSPGGEVTGELFF
-	TRBV4-3	CASRTSGGTEAFF
-	TRBV19	CASSSDRRDTGELFF
-	TRBV5-1	CASSLAGSYEQYF
-	TRBV11-2	CASSSLRGNNEQFF
-	TRBV5-1	CASSPSVGGAFF
few	TRBV6-5	CASTRTRNYGYTF
-	TRBV18	CASSPPGNTIYF
-	TRBV6-2/TRBV6-3	CASSSGWGGNEQFF
-	TRBV6-1	CASSEGRGTKQFF
-	TRBV7-9	CASSLMTRDTQYF
-	TRBV11-2	CASNTGIYNSPLHF
-	TRBV6-1	CASSEAGTGGYEQYF
-	TRBV5-6	CASSLRGTSYEQYF
-	TRBV29-1	CSVRDSSSYNEQFF
-	TRBV27	CASTGDGNTIYF
-	TRBV12-3/TRBV12-4	CASSFDGETQYF
-	TRBV24-1	CATSVPGTETQYF
few	TRBV7-9	CASSVVGLESSYEQYF
-	TRBV12-3/TRBV12-4	CASSLRGPPEAFF
-	TRBV29-1	CSVDWGAGGYTF
-	TRBV14	CASSQGSLAGQETQYF
-	TRBV5-4	CASSLGGQGGYEQYF
-	TRBV2	CASGRDWSGSGELFF
-	TRBV28	CASSSRGGLAGNNEQFF
-	TRBV7-6	CASSLSGRAMNEQFF
-	TRBV12-3/TRBV12-4	CASSYRDRATAFF
-	TRBV4-1	CASSSGLELTDTQYF
-	TRBV27	CASSPLPTGANYGYTF
few	TRBV4-3	CASSQDRLAGPYNEQFF
once	TRBV12-5	CASGGPPQETQYF
-	TRBV12-5	CASGGHLNTEAFF
-	TRBV5-6	CASRVRQTYGYTF
-	TRBV14	CASSRYSGLAFEEQYF
once	TRBV6-2/TRBV6-3	CASSYGQEQFF
once	TRBV19	CASSPRTGSTGELFF
-	TRBV7-8	CASSQDRRPYEQYF
-	TRBV27	CASSSRGANYGYTF
once	TRBV9	CASSASIHTDTQYF
-	TRBV7-2	CASSFQTGGWYNEQFF
-	TRBV4-1	CASTEKDMGSLETQYF
-	TRBV5-1	CASSVNTNNEQFF
-	TRBV29-1	CSAQGVAGLATNEQFF
-	TRBV28	CASNKLAGATYEQYF
-	TRBV3-1/TRBV3-2	CASTLGQGADQPQHF
-	TRBV7-2	CASSLGLRADTQYF
-	TRBV10-3	CAISTSENYGYTF
-	TRBV7-8	CASSPSFEETQYF
-	TRBV11-2	CASSNYQTEAFF
once	TRBV15	CATSSPRDGELFF
-	TRBV20-1	CSASGVSNQPQHF
-	TRBV19	CASSPGAQETQYF
-	TRBV11-3	CASSSSQETQYF